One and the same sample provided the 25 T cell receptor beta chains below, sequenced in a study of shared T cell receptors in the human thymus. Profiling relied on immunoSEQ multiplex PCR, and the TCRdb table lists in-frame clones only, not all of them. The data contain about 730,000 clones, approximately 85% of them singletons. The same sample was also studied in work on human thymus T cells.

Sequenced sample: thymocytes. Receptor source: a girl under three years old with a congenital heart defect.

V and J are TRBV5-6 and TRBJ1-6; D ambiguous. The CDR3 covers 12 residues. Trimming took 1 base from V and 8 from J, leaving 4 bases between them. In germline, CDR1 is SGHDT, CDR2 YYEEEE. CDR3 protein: CASSLWHSPLHF. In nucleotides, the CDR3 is TGTGCCAGCAGCTTGTGGCATTCACCCCTCCACTTT.

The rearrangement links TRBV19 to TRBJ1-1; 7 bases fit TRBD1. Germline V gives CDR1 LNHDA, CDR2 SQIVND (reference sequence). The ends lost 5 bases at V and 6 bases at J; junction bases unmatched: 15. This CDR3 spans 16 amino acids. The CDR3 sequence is CASSPRQGSPTAEAFF. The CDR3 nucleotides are TGTGCCAGTAGTCCACGACAGGGATCACCCACCGCTGAAGCTTTCTTT.

The chain's CDR3 is CASSLGENEQYF. The CDR3 coding sequence is TGCGCCAGCAGCTTGGGGGAGAACGAGCAGTACTTC. The rearrangement links TRBV5-1 to TRBJ2-7; possible D gene TRBD2, 5 bases. V was shortened by 0 bases and J by 5 bases, with 6 bases between the two germline ends. This CDR3 comprises 12 residues. Germline CDR1 reads SGHRS; CDR2 reads YFSETQ.

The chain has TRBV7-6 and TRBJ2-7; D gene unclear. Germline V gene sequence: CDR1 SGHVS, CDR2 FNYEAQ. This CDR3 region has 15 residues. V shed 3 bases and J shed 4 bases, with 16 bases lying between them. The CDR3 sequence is CASSFELEAFYEQYF. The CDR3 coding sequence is TGTGCCAGCAGCTTTGAGCTAGAAGCCTTTTACGAGCAGTACTTC.

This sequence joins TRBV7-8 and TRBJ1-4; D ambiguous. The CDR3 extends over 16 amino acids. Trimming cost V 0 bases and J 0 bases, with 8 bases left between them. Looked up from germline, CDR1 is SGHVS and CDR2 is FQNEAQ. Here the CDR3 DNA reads TGTGCCAGCAGCTTAGCGAGCCCAACAACTAATGAAAAACTGTTTTTT. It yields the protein CASSLASPTTNEKLFF.

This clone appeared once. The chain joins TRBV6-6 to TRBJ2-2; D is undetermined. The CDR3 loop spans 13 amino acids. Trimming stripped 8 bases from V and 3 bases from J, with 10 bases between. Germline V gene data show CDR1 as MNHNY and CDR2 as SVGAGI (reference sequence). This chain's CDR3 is CASCIGHTGELFF. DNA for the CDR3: TGTGCCAGCTGTATTGGGCACACCGGGGAGCTGTTTTTT.

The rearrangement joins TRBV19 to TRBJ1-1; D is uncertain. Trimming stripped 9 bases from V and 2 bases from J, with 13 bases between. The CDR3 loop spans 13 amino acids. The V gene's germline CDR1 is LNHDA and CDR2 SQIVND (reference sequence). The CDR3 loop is CARKMGDNTEAFF. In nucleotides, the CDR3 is TGTGCCAGGAAAATGGGAGATAACACTGAAGCTTTCTTT.

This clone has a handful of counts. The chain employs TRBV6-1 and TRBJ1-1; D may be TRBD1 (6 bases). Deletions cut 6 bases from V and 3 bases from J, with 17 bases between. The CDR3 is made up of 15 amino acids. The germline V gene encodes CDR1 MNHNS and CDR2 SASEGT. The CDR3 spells CASRAGDGLDTEAFF. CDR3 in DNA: TGTGCCAGCAGGGCAGGGGACGGGTTGGACACTGAAGCTTTCTTT.

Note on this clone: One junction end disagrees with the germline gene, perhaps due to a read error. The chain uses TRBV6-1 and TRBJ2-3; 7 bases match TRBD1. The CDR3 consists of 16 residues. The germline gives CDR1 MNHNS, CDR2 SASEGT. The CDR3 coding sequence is TGTGCCAGCAGGGAAGGGACAGACCTAAGGGCAGATACGCAGTATTTT. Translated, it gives CASREGTDLRADTQYF.

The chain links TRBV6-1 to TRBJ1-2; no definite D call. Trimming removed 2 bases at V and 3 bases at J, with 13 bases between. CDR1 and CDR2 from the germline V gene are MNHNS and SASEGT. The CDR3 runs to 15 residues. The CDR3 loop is CASSEILFGYYGYTF. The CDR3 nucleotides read TGTGCCAGCAGTGAAATCCTTTTTGGCTACTATGGCTACACCTTC.

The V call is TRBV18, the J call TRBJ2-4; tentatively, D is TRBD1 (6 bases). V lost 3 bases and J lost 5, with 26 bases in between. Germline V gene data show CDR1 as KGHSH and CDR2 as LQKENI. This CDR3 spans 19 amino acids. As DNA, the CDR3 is TGTGCCAGCTCACCCTATAGACCTATCCACAGGGCCCGGCAAAACATTCAGTACTTC. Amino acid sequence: CASSPYRPIHRARQNIQYF. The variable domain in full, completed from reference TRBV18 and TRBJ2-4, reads NAGVMQNPRHLVRRRGQEARLRCSPMKGHSHVYWYRQLPEEGLKFMVYLQKENIIDESGMPKERFSAEFPKEGPSILRIQQVVRGDSAAYFCASSPYRPIHRARQNIQYFGAGTRLSVL.

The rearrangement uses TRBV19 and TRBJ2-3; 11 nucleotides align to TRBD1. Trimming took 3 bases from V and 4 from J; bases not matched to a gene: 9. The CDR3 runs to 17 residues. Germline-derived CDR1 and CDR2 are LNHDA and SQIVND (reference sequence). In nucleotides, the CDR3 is TGTGCCAGTAGTATGCAGCTGGACAGGGGGCATCCAGATACGCAGTATTTT. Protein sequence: CASSMQLDRGHPDTQYF.

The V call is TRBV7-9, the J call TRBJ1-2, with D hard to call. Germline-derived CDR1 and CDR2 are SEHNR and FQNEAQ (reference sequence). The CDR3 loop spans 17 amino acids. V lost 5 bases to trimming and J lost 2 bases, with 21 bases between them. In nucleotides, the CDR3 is TGTGCCAGCAGCCGGCCCCCTTTCCCTCGAGGAAACTATGGCTACACCTTC. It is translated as CASSRPPFPRGNYGYTF.

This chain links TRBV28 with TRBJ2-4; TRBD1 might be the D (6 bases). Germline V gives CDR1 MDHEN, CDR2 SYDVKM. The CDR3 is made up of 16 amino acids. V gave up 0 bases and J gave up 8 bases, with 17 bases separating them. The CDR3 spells CASSLCTAQGKDIQYF. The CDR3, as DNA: TGTGCCAGCAGTTTATGCACAGCGCAGGGGAAGGACATTCAGTACTTC.

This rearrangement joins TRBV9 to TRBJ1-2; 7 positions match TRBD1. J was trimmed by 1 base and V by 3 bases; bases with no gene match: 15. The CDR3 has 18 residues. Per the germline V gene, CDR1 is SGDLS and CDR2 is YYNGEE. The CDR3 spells CASSEKRQGPLDNYGYTF. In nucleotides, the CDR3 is TGTGCCAGCAGCGAAAAAAGACAGGGACCCCTCGATAACTATGGCTACACCTTC.

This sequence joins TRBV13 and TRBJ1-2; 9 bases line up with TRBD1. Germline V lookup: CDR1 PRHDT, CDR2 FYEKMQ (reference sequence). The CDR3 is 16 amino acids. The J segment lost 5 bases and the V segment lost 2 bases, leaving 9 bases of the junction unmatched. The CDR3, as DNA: TGTGCCAGCAGCTTATGGTTCGGGGACAGGGCTTATGGCTACACCTTC. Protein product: CASSLWFGDRAYGYTF. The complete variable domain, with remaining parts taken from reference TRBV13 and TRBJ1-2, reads AAGVIQSPRHLIKEKRETATLKCYPIPRHDTVYWYQQGPGQDPQFLISFYEKMQSDKGSIPDRFSAQQFSDYHSELNMSSLELGDSALYFCASSLWFGDRAYGYTFGSGTRLTVV.

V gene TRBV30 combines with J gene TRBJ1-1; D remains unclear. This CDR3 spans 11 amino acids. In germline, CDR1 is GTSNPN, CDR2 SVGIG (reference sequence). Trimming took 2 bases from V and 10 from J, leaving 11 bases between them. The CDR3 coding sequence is TGTGCCTGGAGTCTTCAGGAGGGAGCTTTCTTT. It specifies CAWSLQEGAFF. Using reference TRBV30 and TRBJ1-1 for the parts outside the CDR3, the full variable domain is SQTIHQWPATLVQPVGSPLSLECTVEGTSNPNLYWYRQAAGRGLQLLFYSVGIGQISSEVPQNLSASRPQDRQFILSSKKLLLSDSGFYLCAWSLQEGAFFGQGTRLTVV.

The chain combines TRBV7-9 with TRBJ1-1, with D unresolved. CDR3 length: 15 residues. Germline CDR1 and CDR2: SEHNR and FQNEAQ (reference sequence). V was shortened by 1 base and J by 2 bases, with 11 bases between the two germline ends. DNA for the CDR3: TGTGCCAGCAGCTTAGAGCGGACGGTAAACACTGAAGCTTTCTTT. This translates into CASSLERTVNTEAFF.

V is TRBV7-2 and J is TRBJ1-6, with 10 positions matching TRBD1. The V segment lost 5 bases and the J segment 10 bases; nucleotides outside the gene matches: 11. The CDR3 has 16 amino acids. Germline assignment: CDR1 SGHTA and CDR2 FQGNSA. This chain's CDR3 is CASSKRQGAEWSPLHF. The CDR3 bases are TGTGCCAGCAGCAAACGACAGGGGGCGGAGTGGTCACCCCTCCACTTT.

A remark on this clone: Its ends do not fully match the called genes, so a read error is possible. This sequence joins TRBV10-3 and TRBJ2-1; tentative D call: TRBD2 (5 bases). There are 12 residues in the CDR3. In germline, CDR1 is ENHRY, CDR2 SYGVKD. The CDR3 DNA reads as TGTGCCATCAGTGAGGTTCAAGGCTCGGAGGTCTTC. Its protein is CAISEVQGSEVF.

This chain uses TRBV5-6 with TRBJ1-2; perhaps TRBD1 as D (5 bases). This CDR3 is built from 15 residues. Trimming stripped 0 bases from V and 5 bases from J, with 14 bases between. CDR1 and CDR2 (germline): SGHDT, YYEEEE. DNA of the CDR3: TGTGCCAGCAGCTTGGTGGCAGGGATCCCATATGGCTACACCTTC. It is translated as CASSLVAGIPYGYTF.

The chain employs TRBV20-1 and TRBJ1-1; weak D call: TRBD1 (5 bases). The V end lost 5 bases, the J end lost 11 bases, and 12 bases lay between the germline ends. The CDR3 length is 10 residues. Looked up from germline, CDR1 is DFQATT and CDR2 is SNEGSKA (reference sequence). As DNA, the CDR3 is TGCAGTGCTGACTGTGGGGGGGCTTTCTTT. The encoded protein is CSADCGGAFF.

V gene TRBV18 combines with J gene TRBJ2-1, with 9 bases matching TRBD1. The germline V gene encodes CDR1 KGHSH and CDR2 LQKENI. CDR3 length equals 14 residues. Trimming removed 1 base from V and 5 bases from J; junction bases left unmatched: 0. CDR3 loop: CASSPRDRDNEQFF. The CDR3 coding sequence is TGTGCCAGCTCACCACGGGACAGGGACAATGAGCAGTTCTTC.

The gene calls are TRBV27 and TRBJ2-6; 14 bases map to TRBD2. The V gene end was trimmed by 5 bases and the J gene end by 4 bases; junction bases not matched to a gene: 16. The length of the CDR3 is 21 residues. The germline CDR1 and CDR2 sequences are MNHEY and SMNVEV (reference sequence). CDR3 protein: CASSPYQPGLAGEAGANVLTF. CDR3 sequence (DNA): TGTGCCAGCAGTCCTTACCAACCGGGACTAGCGGGGGAGGCGGGGGCCAACGTCCTGACTTTC.

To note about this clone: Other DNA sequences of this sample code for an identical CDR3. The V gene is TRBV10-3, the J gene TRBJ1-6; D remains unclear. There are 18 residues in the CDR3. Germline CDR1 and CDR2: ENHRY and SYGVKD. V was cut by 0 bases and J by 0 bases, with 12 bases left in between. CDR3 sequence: CAISESMGGSSYNSPLHF. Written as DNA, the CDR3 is TGTGCCATCAGTGAGTCGATGGGCGGGAGCTCCTATAATTCACCCCTCCACTTT.